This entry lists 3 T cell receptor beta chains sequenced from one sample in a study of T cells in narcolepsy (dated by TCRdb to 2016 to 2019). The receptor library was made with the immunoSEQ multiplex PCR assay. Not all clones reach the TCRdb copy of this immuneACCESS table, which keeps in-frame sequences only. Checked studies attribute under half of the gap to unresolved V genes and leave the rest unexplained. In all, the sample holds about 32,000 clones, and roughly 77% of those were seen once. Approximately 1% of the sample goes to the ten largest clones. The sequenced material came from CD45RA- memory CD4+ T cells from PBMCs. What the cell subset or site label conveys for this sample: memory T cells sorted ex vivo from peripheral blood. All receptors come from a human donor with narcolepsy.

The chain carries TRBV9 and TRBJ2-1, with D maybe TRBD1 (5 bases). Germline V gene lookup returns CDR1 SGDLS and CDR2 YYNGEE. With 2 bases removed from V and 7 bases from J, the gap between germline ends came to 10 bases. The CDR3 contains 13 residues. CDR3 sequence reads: CASSVGAGNEQFF. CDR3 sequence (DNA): TGTGCCAGCAGCGTCGGCGCAGGGAATGAGCAGTTCTTC. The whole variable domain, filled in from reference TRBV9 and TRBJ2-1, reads DSGVTQTPKHLITATGQRVTLRCSPRSGDLSVYWYQQSLDQGLQFLIQYYNGEERAKGNILERFSAQQFPDLHSELNLSSLELGDSALYFCASSVGAGNEQFFGPGTRLTVL.

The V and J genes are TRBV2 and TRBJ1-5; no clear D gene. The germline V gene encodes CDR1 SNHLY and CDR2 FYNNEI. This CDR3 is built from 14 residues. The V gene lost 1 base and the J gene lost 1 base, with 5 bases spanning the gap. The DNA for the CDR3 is TGTGCCAGCAGTGAAGGGTTGAGCAATCAGCCCCAGCATTTT. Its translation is CASSEGLSNQPQHF. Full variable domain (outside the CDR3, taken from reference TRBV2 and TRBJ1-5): EPEVTQTPSHQVTQMGQEVILRCVPISNHLYFYWYRQILGQKVEFLVSFYNNEISEKSEIFDDQFSVERPDGSNFTLKIRSTKLEDSAMYFCASSEGLSNQPQHFGDGTRLSIL.

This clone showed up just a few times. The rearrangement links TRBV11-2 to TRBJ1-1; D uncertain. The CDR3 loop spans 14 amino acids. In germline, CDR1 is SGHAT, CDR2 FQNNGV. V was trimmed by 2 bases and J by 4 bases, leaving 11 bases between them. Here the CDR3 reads CASSLTPRGTEAFF. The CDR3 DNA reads TGTGCCAGCAGCTTAACCCCCCGGGGCACTGAAGCTTTCTTT.